These T cell receptor beta chains were read from a single sample in a study of vaccination effects on CD4 cells after COVID-19. The data were produced by immunoSEQ multiplex PCR, yet TCRdb's version contains in-frame clones alone and is incomplete. The data show around 30,000 clones, approximately 71% seen once. For these receptors, no antigen is known. Here the sequenced sample was CD4+ T cells from PBMCs cultured with HCoV-NL63 spike peptides, taken after COVID-19 vaccination. These receptors all stem from a human donor who received a COVID-19 vaccine. CDR3s leave out the opening cysteine and the closing phenylalanine or tryptophan.

v_gene	j_gene	CDR3aa
TRBV5-1	TRBJ2-1	ASSFGERGIYNEQF
TRBV11-2	TRBJ1-6	ASSLAGTRYNSPLH
TRBV28	TRBJ2-7	ASSFGWGTYSGSLLGPSEQY
TRBV2	TRBJ2-3	ASRRTGGQDTQY
TRBV6-1	TRBJ2-2	ASSEIPAGGGGELF
TRBV5-4	TRBJ2-3	ASSLGGGMTDTQY
TRBV7-2	TRBJ1-4	ASSLEAGWGEKLF
TRBV29-1	TRBJ2-3	SVDGTGEVAQY
TRBV5-4	TRBJ2-1	ASSFTGRGANNEQF
TRBV19	TRBJ1-2	ASSRGDYGYT
TRBV29-1	TRBJ2-1	SVAREEWDEQF
TRBV4-2	TRBJ1-1	ASSPTQGNTEAF
TRBV3-1/TRBV3-2	TRBJ1-4	ASSQVVEKLF
TRBV6-5	TRBJ1-3	ASSYSDSSRNTIY
TRBV3-1/TRBV3-2	TRBJ1-4	ASSQDSYNEKLF
TRBV30	TRBJ2-1	AWRRVAYNEQF
TRBV3-1/TRBV3-2	TRBJ1-1	ASSQGIKSEAF
TRBV5-1	TRBJ1-2	ASSLAGQLQKGGYT